The 22 T cell receptor beta chains below come from one sample, sequenced in a study of blood T cell repertoires in COVID-19. The data were produced by immunoSEQ multiplex PCR, yet TCRdb's version contains in-frame clones alone and is incomplete. The sample carries about 260,000 clones, 88% recorded once. The sequencing sample was made of PBMCs or T cells enriched from blood (not recorded which). The receptors shown here come from a woman between 45 and 60 years old who had recovered from COVID-19.

The V gene is TRBV11-2, the J gene TRBJ2-1; the match to TRBD2 covers 11 bases. The junction had 2 bases not matched to a gene; V was cut back by 3 bases and J by 4 bases. The germline gives CDR1 SGHAT, CDR2 FQNNGV. The CDR3 is 15 residues long. As DNA, the CDR3 is TGTGCCAGCAGCTTCGGGACTAGCGGATACAATGAGCAGTTCTTC. Protein product: CASSFGTSGYNEQFF.

The chain couples TRBV18 to TRBJ1-1, with TRBD1 identical over 9 bases. CDR3 length: 18 amino acids. Germline V gene lookup returns CDR1 KGHSH and CDR2 LQKENI. The trim removed 2 bases at V and 1 base at J, leaving 11 bases unmatched. The CDR3 is CASSPVPRRQGGNTEAFF. CDR3 coding DNA: TGTGCCAGCTCACCAGTGCCCCGGAGACAGGGGGGGAACACTGAAGCTTTCTTT.

CDR3 in amino acids: CASSLVGPSTNEKLFF. The CDR3, as DNA: TGTGCCAGCAGCCTGGTGGGGCCCTCAACTAATGAAAAACTGTTTTTT. The rearrangement joins TRBV7-2 to TRBJ1-4; tentative D call: TRBD1 (5 bases). The CDR3 length is 16 residues. Germline V gene data show CDR1 as SGHTA and CDR2 as FQGNSA. Trimming took 5 bases from V and 0 from J, leaving 13 bases between them. Full variable domain (outside the CDR3, taken from reference TRBV7-2 and TRBJ1-4): GAGVSQSPSNKVTEKGKDVELRCDPISGHTALYWYRQSLGQGLEFLIYFQGNSAPDKSGLPSDRFSAERTGGSVSTLTIQRTQQEDSAVYLCASSLVGPSTNEKLFFGSGTQLSVL.

This clone occurred a few times. This chain links TRBV7-2 with TRBJ2-7; D is perhaps TRBD1 (6 bases). Trimming took off 6 bases at V and 3 bases at J, with 15 bases between the two ends. CDR3 length: 14 residues. Germline CDR1 is SGHTA and CDR2 is FQGNSA. The CDR3 here is CASRKDRDSYEQYF. The CDR3 DNA follows: TGTGCCAGCAGGAAGGACAGAGACAGCTACGAGCAGTACTTC.

This CDR3 reads CASSQDRGAGGYTF. CDR3 nucleotide sequence: TGTGCCAGCAGCCAAGACAGGGGGGCGGGTGGCTACACCTTC. The chain recombines TRBV7-8 with TRBJ1-2; TRBD1 agrees at 9 bases. This CDR3 comprises 14 residues. CDR1 and CDR2 (germline): SGHVS, FQNEAQ. V was clipped by 5 bases and J by 7 bases; unmatched bases: 8.

The rearrangement uses TRBV28 and TRBJ1-2, with D perhaps matching TRBD1 (6 bases). V lost 6 bases to trimming and J lost 1 base, with 15 bases between them. CDR3 size: 15 residues. In germline, CDR1 is MDHEN, CDR2 SYDVKM. The CDR3 region has the DNA TGTGCCAGCAGGAGAAGCAGGGGAGTTAACTATGGCTACACCTTC. Its translation is CASRRSRGVNYGYTF.

The chain combines TRBV9 with TRBJ2-3, with TRBD2 matching 9 bases. CDR1 is SGDLS, CDR2 YYNGEE, per germline. The CDR3 length is 15 residues. V was pared by 3 bases and J by 7 bases, with 9 bases of the junction left unmatched. The CDR3 region is CASSATGTSLHTQYF. For the CDR3, the DNA is TGTGCCAGCAGCGCTACCGGGACTAGCTTGCATACGCAGTATTTT.

The rearrangement uses TRBV18 and TRBJ1-3; D is possibly TRBD1 (5 bases). Germline CDR1 and CDR2: KGHSH and LQKENI. The CDR3 runs 14 residues. Deletions cut 2 bases from V and 4 bases from J, with 9 bases between. This CDR3 reads CASSPSRAGNTIYF. The CDR3 bases are TGTGCCAGCTCACCATCCAGGGCAGGAAACACCATATATTTT. Based on the CDR3 plus reference TRBV18 and TRBJ1-3, the full variable domain is NAGVMQNPRHLVRRRGQEARLRCSPMKGHSHVYWYRQLPEEGLKFMVYLQKENIIDESGMPKERFSAEFPKEGPSILRIQQVVRGDSAAYFCASSPSRAGNTIYFGEGSWLTVV.

This clone has only one observation. The same CDR3 arises from other DNA sequences in this sample as well. The chain joins TRBV6-5 to TRBJ2-2; possible D gene TRBD1, 6 bases. The CDR3 is 14 amino acids. The germline gives CDR1 MNHEY, CDR2 SVGAGI. V shed 6 bases and J shed 1 base, with 9 bases lying between them. In DNA form, the CDR3 reads TGTGCCAGCAGACGACAGGAGAACACCGGGGAGCTGTTTTTT. Its protein product is CASRRQENTGELFF.

The rearrangement uses TRBV15 and TRBJ2-1; 11 bases are a match to TRBD2. Germline V CDR1 and CDR2: LNHNV, YYDKDF (reference sequence). J lost 4 bases, V lost 1 base, and 9 bases had no gene match. The CDR3 consists of 18 residues. CDR3 region: CATSRVFSGRELYNEQFF. The CDR3 DNA reads TGTGCCACCAGCAGAGTGTTTAGCGGGAGGGAACTTTACAATGAGCAGTTCTTC.

The V call is TRBV25-1, the J call TRBJ2-1; TRBD2 aligns across 13 bases. The V and J ends lost 4 bases and 2 bases, in that order; junction bases with no gene match: 8. The germline gives CDR1 MGHDK, CDR2 SYGVNS. This CDR3 comprises 18 residues. CDR3 nucleotides: TGTGCCAGCAGTGCACTAGCGGGAGGGCCCTTAACCTACAATGAGCAGTTCTTC. As protein: CASSALAGGPLTYNEQFF.

This chain links TRBV20-1 with TRBJ1-5; TRBD1 agrees at 9 bases. The CDR3 loop spans 16 amino acids. Unmatched junction bases numbered 7, after V lost 3 bases and J lost 1 base. Germline values: CDR1 DFQATT, CDR2 SNEGSKA (reference sequence). In DNA form, the CDR3 reads TGCAGTGCTAGTGTCGCGGGACAGGGAAGCAATCAGCCCCAGCATTTT. This sequence encodes CSASVAGQGSNQPQHF.

V gene TRBV28 combines with J gene TRBJ1-4; D unresolved. In germline, CDR1 is MDHEN, CDR2 SYDVKM. This CDR3 contains 17 residues. Deletions cut 2 bases from V and 4 bases from J, with 17 bases between. The CDR3: CASSLRAGGVSNEKLFF. CDR3 nucleotide sequence: TGTGCCAGCAGTTTACGCGCGGGCGGGGTTAGTAATGAAAAACTGTTTTTT.

The chain is built from TRBV11-1 and TRBJ2-5; D remains ambiguous. The V gene's germline CDR1 is SGHAT and CDR2 FQDESV (reference sequence). This CDR3 is built from 16 residues. Trimming removed 5 bases from V and 1 base from J, with 17 bases in between. CDR3 protein: CASSPDVGRIQETQYF. DNA for the CDR3: TGTGCCAGCAGCCCCGACGTCGGCAGGATCCAAGAGACCCAGTACTTC.

The V and J genes are TRBV10-3 and TRBJ1-5; 11 bases map to TRBD1. V lost 7 bases and J lost 0; bases outside the gene matches: 14. The CDR3 covers 19 residues. CDR1 and CDR2 from the germline V gene are ENHRY and SYGVKD. The CDR3 protein is CAINSDRGPSKYSNQPQHF. For the CDR3, the DNA is TGTGCCATCAATTCGGACAGGGGGCCAAGTAAGTATAGCAATCAGCCCCAGCATTTT.

The chain couples TRBV28 to TRBJ2-7; 7 bases line up with TRBD2. The CDR3 is 15 residues long. Germline V gives CDR1 MDHEN, CDR2 SYDVKM. The ends lost 10 bases at V and 4 bases at J; junction bases unmatched: 16. The CDR3 sequence is CATTIAGRFSYEQYF. The CDR3 coding sequence is TGTGCCACCACAATAGCGGGCAGGTTTTCTTACGAGCAGTACTTC.

This clone was recorded a few times. The V call is TRBV5-5, the J call TRBJ1-2; unclear D gene. V shed 3 bases and J shed 0 bases, with 12 bases lying between them. Germline V gene data show CDR1 as SGHKS and CDR2 as YYEKEE (reference sequence). The CDR3 has 15 amino acids. In DNA form, the CDR3 reads TGTGCCAGCAGCTCGGGTCCTAGAGCTAACTATGGCTACACCTTC. It specifies CASSSGPRANYGYTF.

The V call is TRBV7-3, the J call TRBJ1-2; D is perhaps TRBD1 (6 bases). The CDR3 has 13 residues. Germline CDR1 is SGHTA and CDR2 is FQGTGA. Between the trimmed V and J ends, which lost 5 bases and 4 bases, there was a span of 11 bases. The CDR3: CASSAQGGYGYTF. The CDR3 DNA follows: TGTGCCAGCAGCGCACAGGGTGGCTATGGCTACACCTTC.

This clone was observed a handful of times. The gene calls are TRBV10-3 and TRBJ1-2; D remains ambiguous. Trimming took off 3 bases at V and 7 bases at J, with 18 bases between the two ends. Per the germline V gene, CDR1 is ENHRY and CDR2 is SYGVKD. The CDR3 consists of 15 residues. The CDR3 bases are TGTGCCATCAGTGAATCGCGGGGTGCTTTTTCTGGCTACACCTTC. It specifies CAISESRGAFSGYTF.

This sequence joins TRBV6-5 and TRBJ2-5; 8 positions agree with TRBD1. V was pared by 1 base and J by 2 bases, with 3 bases of the junction left unmatched. This CDR3 spans 15 amino acids. CDR1 is MNHEY, CDR2 SVGAGI, per germline. DNA for the CDR3: TGTGCCAGCAGTTACTTTGGGACAGGACAAGAGACCCAGTACTTC. Amino acid sequence: CASSYFGTGQETQYF.

The rearrangement links TRBV9 to TRBJ2-2; TRBD2 matches 7 bases. Trimming removed 5 bases from V and 2 bases from J; junction bases left unmatched: 9. From germline, CDR1 is SGDLS and CDR2 YYNGEE. There are 16 residues in the CDR3. The CDR3: CASRAGASGNTGELFF. The DNA of the CDR3 is TGTGCCAGCAGAGCTGGTGCTAGCGGTAACACCGGGGAGCTGTTTTTT. The full variable domain, in which reference TRBV9 and TRBJ2-2 provide the parts outside the CDR3, is DSGVTQTPKHLITATGQRVTLRCSPRSGDLSVYWYQQSLDQGLQFLIQYYNGEERAKGNILERFSAQQFPDLHSELNLSSLELGDSALYFCASRAGASGNTGELFFGEGSRLTVL.

The V and J genes are TRBV7-2 and TRBJ2-2; 13 bases are shared with TRBD2. Germline-derived CDR1 and CDR2 are SGHTA and FQGNSA. J lost 6 bases, V lost 5 bases, and 6 bases had no gene match. The CDR3 has 16 amino acids. The CDR3 here is CASSLRLAGGAGELFF. Written as DNA, the CDR3 is TGTGCCAGCAGCCTAAGACTAGCGGGAGGTGCCGGGGAGCTGTTTTTT.